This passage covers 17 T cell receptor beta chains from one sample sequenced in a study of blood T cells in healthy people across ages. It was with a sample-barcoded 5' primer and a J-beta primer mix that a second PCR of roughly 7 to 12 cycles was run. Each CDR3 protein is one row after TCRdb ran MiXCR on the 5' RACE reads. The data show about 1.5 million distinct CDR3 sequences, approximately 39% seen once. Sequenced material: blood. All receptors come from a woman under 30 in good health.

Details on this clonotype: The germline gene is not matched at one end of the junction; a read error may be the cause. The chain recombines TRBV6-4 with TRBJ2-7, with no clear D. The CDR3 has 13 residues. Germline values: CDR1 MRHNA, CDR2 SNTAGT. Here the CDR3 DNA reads TGTGCCGGCAGCGAAAAAGAAGAAGGCGAGCAGTACTTC. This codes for CAGSEKEEGEQYF.

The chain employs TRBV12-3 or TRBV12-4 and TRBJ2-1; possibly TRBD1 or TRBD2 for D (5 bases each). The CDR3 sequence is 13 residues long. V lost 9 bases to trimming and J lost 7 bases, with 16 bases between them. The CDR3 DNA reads TGTGCCAGTAGCAGATGGTGGGGGAATGAGCAGTTCTTC. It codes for CASSRWWGNEQFF.

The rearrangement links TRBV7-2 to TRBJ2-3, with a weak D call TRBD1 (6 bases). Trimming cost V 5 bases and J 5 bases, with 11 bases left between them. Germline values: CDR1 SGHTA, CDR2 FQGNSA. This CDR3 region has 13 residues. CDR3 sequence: CASSPNREDTQYF. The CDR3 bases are TGTGCCAGCAGCCCGAACAGGGAAGATACGCAGTATTTT.

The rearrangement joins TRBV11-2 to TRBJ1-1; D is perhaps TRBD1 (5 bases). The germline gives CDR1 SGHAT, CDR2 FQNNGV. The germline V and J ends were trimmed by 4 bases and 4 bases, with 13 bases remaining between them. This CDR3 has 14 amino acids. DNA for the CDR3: TGTGCCAGCAGCTCCCAGCCCGGGGGCACTGAAGCTTTCTTT. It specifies CASSSQPGGTEAFF.

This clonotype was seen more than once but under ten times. In nucleotides, the CDR3 is TGTGCCAGCAGTTTCCCCGTCGGACAGGGAGACACAGATACGCAGTATTTT. Translated, it gives CASSFPVGQGDTDTQYF. The chain links TRBV6-6 to TRBJ2-3, with 8 bases that match TRBD1. Losses at the gene ends were 4 bases for V and 2 bases for J; bases not matched to a gene: 11. Germline lookup yields CDR1 MNHNY and CDR2 SVGAGI (reference sequence). The CDR3 sequence is 17 residues long.

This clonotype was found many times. The CDR3: CASSLDRREQYF. The CDR3 DNA is TGTGCCAGCAGCTTAGACCGGCGGGAGCAGTACTTC. V is TRBV7-9 and J is TRBJ2-7; no clear D. This CDR3 is 12 amino acids long. CDR1 is SEHNR and CDR2 is FQNEAQ in the germline V gene (reference sequence). V shed 1 base and J shed 7 bases, with 8 bases lying between them.

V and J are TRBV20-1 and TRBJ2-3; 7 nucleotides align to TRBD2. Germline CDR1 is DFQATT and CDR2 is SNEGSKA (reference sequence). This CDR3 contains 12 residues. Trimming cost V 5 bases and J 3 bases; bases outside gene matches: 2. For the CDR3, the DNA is TGCAGTGCTGCCGGGGGGACAGATACGCAGTATTTT. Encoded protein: CSAAGGTDTQYF.

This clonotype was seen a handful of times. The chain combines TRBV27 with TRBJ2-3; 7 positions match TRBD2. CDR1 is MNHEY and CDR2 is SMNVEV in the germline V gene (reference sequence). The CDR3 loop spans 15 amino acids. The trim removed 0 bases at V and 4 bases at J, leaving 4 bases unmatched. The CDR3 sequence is CASSLSTAGADTQYF. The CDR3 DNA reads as TGTGCCAGCAGTTTATCTACGGCGGGAGCAGATACGCAGTATTTT.

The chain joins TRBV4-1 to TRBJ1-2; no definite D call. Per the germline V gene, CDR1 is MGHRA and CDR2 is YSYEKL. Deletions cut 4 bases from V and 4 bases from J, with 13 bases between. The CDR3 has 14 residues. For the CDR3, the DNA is TGCGCCAGCAGCCCGGCCCGGACTCTCTATGGCTACACCTTC. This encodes CASSPARTLYGYTF.

The CDR3 reads CASSVANGGAETQYF. In DNA, the CDR3 is TGTGCCAGCAGCGTAGCTAACGGGGGAGCAGAGACCCAGTACTTC. This chain connects TRBV9 to TRBJ2-5, with D possibly being TRBD2 (6 bases). CDR3 length: 15 residues. The V gene's germline CDR1 is SGDLS and CDR2 YYNGEE. Between the trimmed V and J ends, which lost 0 bases and 4 bases, there was a span of 13 bases.

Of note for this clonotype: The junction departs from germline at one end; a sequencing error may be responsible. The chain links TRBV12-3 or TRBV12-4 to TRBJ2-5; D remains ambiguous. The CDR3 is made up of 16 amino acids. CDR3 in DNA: TGTGCCAGCAGTTTAATTTTTGGTTCAGTCCAAGCGACCCAGTACTTC. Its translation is CASSLIFGSVQATQYF.

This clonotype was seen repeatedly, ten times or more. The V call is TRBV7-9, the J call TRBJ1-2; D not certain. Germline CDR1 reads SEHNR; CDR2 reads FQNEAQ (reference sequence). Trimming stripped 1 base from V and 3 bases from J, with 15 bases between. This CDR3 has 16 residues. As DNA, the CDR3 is TGTGCCAGCAGCTTAGATTTTGGTTCCGTGGACTATGGCTACACCTTC. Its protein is CASSLDFGSVDYGYTF.

The CDR3: CSARDPRTGASGANVLTF. CDR3 coding DNA: TGCAGTGCTAGGGACCCCCGAACAGGGGCCTCTGGGGCCAACGTCCTGACTTTC. The V call is TRBV20-1, the J call TRBJ2-6; 7 positions match TRBD1. Germline lookup yields CDR1 DFQATT and CDR2 SNEGSKA (reference sequence). J was trimmed by 0 bases and V by 3 bases; bases with no gene match: 11. CDR3 length: 18 residues.

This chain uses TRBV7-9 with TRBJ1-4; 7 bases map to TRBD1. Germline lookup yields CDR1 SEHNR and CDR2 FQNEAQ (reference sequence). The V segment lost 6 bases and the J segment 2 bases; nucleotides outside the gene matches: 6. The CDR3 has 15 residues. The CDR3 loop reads CASSRQGGTNEKLFF. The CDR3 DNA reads TGTGCCAGCAGTAGACAGGGTGGGACTAATGAAAAACTGTTTTTT.

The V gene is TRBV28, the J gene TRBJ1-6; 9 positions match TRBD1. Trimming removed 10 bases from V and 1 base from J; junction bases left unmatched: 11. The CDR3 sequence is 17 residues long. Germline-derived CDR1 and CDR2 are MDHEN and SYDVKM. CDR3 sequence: CATFTNRGQSYNSPLHF. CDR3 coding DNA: TGTGCCACCTTTACAAACAGGGGGCAATCCTATAATTCACCCCTCCACTTT.

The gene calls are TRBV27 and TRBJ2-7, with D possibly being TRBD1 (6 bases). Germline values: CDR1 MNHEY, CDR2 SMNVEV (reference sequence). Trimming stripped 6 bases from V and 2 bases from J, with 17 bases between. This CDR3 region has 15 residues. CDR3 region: CASSSVAGDAYEQYF. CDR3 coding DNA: TGTGCCAGCAGCTCGGTGGCAGGGGACGCCTACGAGCAGTACTTC.

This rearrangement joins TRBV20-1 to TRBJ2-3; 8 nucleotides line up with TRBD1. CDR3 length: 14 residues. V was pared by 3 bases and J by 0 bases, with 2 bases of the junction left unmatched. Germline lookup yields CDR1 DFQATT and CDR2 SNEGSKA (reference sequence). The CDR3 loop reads CSASRTGSTDTQYF. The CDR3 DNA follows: TGCAGTGCTAGTCGGACAGGGAGCACAGATACGCAGTATTTT.